The rows below give T cell receptor beta chains drawn from one sample of a study of CD8 T cells in ankylosing spondylitis. TCRdb passed the 5' RACE reads through MiXCR, listing each CDR3 protein once. The data hold about 450,000 distinct CDR3 sequences, with 25% to 30% observed a single time. Sequences were obtained from blood, either unsorted or a sorted T cell fraction (not recorded which). The receptors derive from a male donor with ankylosing spondylitis. Each CDR3 is given without its conserved first and last residue. Fields, in order: V gene, J gene, CDR3 protein.

TRBV21-1	TRBJ1-4	ASSKSCRDEEKLF
TRBV12-3/TRBV12-4	TRBJ1-1	ASSRGGGAEAF
TRBV20-1	TRBJ2-7	SGGGTGTYEQY
TRBV9	TRBJ2-2	ASSGRAITGELF
TRBV3-1	TRBJ2-1	ASSQDPGGQLGEQF
TRBV18	TRBJ1-1	ASSTDGNTEAF
TRBV29-1	TRBJ2-2	SVLRGAAGELF
TRBV5-1	TRBJ1-4	ASRGGWTNEKLF
TRBV12-3/TRBV12-4	TRBJ2-6	ASSSATSSGANVLT
TRBV2	TRBJ2-3	ASSKRSPSATDTQY
TRBV20-1	TRBJ2-1	SARGLAGGDDEQF
TRBV7-2	TRBJ2-1	ASTLAGSYNEQF
TRBV20-1	TRBJ1-4	SASPPGGHATNEKLF
TRBV18	TRBJ1-2	ASSPATGIGYT
TRBV4-1	TRBJ2-1	ASSQQWGNSDEQF
TRBV5-1	TRBJ1-6	ASTRTGVITTNSPLH
TRBV5-1	TRBJ1-1	ASSLGQNRAF
TRBV18	TRBJ2-1	ASSPGTGTTNEQF
TRBV7-9	TRBJ2-1	ASRRGDDYNEQF
TRBV5-4	TRBJ2-1	ASSLGSNQRQF
TRBV5-1	TRBJ2-2	ASSEQGGTGELF
TRBV3-1	TRBJ2-1	ASSRERGDEQF